This TCR beta chain derives from a study of PD-1 blockade in classical Hodgkin lymphoma. Study results and limitations: Relapsed/refractory patients reportedly had lower baseline diversity than newly diagnosed patients. Nivolumab initiation under 1 year post-ASCT meant exclusion.

The assay was immunoSEQ multiplex PCR, and TCRdb's table has in-frame clones only and misses some. Here the sample spans about 24,000 clones, roughly 84% being singletons. There was relapse after autologous stem cell transplantation in every patient, and there was variation in brentuximab vedotin exposure. CD4+ T cells were purified from thawed PBMCs by magnetic negative selection. Complete response, partial response or progressive disease constituted the best response categories observed. Looked up from germline, CDR1 is SEHNR and CDR2 is FQNEAQ (reference sequence). Losses at the gene ends were 5 bases for V and 9 bases for J; bases not matched to a gene: 9. There are 16 residues in the CDR3. For this clone: Its antigen is not identified.

The sequenced sample was CD4+ T cells from blood, obtained at baseline. This sequence was found in a human donor with classical Hodgkin lymphoma. The chain combines TRBV7-9 with TRBJ2-1, with 14 bases matching TRBD2. DNA of the CDR3: TGTGCCAGCAGCCAAGGGACTAGCGGGGGTTATAGTGAGCAGTTCTTC. This encodes CASSQGTSGGYSEQFF.